This T cell receptor beta chain was sequenced during a study of HIV-infected patients and healthy controls. This clonotype was seen at least ten times. TCRdb called the 5' RACE reads again in MiXCR, with one record for every CDR3 protein. The table shows around 64,000 distinct CDR3 sequences, with 15% to 20% occurring only once. The germline V and J ends were trimmed by 6 bases and 7 bases, with 14 bases remaining between them. The CDR3 totals 13 residues. Germline assignment: CDR1 MNHEY and CDR2 SVGEGT. This sequence originates from a human donor in good health. V usage is TRBV6-2 or TRBV6-3 and J usage is TRBJ2-3; TRBD1 or TRBD2 may be the D gene (5 bases each). Specimen: CD4+ T cells from blood. CDR3 region: CASRLPGANTQYF. As DNA, the CDR3 is TGTGCCAGCAGGCTTCCCGGGGCGAATACGCAGTATTTT.